This TCR beta chain was sequenced in a study of blood T cell repertoires in COVID-19. The wider study: COVID-19 samples from acute and convalescent phases originated in the United States, Italy and Spain. In each case, the material was cDNA or gDNA derived from T cells, B-cell-depleted T cells, or PBMCs.

Per the original methods: Reference gene primer amplification in the assay estimated nucleated cell counts. Produced via immunoSEQ multiplex PCR; TCRdb's table is partial and in-frame only. That table supplies the V and J calls and clone size; D and trimming were determined from the DNA. The table shows about 61,000 clones, with over 75% occurring only once. Sequenced: peripheral blood. This receptor was taken from a human donor in a cohort sampled during active COVID-19.

This CDR3 is CASTSTGTGTYGYTF. CDR3 DNA: TGTGCCAGCACCAGTACCGGGACAGGGACCTATGGCTACACCTTC. V gene TRBV9 combines with J gene TRBJ1-2; 9 nucleotides agree with TRBD1. Trimming took 6 bases from V and 4 from J; bases not matched to a gene: 10. Per germline, CDR1 SGDLS and CDR2 YYNGEE. CDR3 length equals 15 residues.